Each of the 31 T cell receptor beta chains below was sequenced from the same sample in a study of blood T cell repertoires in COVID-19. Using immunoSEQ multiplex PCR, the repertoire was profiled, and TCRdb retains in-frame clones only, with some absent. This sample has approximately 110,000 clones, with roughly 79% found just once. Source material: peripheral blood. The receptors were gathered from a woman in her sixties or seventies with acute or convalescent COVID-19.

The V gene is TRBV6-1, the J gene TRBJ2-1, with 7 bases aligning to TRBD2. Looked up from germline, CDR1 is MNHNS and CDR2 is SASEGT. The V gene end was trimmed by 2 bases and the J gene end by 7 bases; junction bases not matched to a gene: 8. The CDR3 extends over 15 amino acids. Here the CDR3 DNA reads TGTGCCAGCAGTGAACTTCGGGGGGAGTGGAATGAGCAGTTCTTC. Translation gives CASSELRGEWNEQFF.

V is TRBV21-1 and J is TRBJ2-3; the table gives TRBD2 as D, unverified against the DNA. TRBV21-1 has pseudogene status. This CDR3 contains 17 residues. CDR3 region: CASSKGLGLATTDTQYF. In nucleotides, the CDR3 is TGTGCCAGCAGCAAAGGGCTAGGCCTAGCGACCACAGATACGCAGTATTTT.

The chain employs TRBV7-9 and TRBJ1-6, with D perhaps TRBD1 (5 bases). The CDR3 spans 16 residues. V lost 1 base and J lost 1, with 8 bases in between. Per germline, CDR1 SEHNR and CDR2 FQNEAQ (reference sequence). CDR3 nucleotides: TGTGCCAGCAGCTTAGAGCCAGGGTCCTATAATTCACCCCTCCACTTT. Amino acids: CASSLEPGSYNSPLHF.

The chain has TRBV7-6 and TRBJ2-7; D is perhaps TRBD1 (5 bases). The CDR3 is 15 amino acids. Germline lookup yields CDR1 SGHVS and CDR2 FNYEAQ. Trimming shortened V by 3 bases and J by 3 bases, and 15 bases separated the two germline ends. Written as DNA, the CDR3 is TGTGCCAGCAGCTTGAGGCAGGGAAGCAGCTACGAGCAGTACTTC. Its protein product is CASSLRQGSSYEQYF.

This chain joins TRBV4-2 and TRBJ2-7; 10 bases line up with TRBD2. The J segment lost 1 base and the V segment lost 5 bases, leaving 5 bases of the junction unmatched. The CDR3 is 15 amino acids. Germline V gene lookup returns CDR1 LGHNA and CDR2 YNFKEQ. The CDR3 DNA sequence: TGTGCCAGCAGCGCCGGACTAGCGGTTTCCTACGAGCAGTACTTC. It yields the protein CASSAGLAVSYEQYF.

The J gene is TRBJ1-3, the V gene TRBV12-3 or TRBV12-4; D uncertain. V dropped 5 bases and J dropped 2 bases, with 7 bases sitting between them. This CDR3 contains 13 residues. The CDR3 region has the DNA TGTGCCAGCAGTATTATAACTGGAAACACCATATATTTT. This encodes CASSIITGNTIYF.

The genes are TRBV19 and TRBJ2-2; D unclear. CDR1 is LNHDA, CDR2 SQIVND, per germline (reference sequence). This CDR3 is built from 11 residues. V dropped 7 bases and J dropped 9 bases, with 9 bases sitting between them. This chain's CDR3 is CASNKNRELFF. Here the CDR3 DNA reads TGTGCCAGTAACAAGAACCGGGAGCTGTTTTTT.

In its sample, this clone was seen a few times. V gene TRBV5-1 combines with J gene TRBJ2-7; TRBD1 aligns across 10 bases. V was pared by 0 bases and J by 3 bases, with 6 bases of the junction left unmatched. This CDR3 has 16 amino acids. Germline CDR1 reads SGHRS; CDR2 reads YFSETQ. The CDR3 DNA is TGCGCCAGCAGCTTGGGGCGGGACAGGGGATACTACGAGCAGTACTTC. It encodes CASSLGRDRGYYEQYF.

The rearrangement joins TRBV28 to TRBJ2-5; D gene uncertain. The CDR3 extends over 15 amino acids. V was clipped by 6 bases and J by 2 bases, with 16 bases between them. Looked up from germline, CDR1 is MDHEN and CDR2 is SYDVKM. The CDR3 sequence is CASSLGPPLQETQYF. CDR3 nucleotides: TGTGCCAGCAGCCTTGGGCCACCTCTTCAAGAGACCCAGTACTTC.

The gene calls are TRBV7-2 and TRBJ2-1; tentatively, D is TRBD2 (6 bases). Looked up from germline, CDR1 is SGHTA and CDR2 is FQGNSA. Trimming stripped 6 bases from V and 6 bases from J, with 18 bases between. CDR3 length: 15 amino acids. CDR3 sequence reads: CASRTTSLAPNEQFF. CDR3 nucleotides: TGTGCCAGCAGAACAACTTCCCTAGCGCCCAATGAGCAGTTCTTC.

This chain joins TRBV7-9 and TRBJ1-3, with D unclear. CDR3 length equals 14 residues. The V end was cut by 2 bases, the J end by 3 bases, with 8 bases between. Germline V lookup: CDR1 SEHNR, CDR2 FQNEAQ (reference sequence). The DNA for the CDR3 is TGTGCCAGCAGCTTAAGGGAGTTTGGAAACACCATATATTTT. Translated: CASSLREFGNTIYF.

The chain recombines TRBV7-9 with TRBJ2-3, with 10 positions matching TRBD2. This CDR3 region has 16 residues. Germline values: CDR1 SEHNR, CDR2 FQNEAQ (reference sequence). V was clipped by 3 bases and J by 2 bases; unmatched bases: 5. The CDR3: CASSFGLAADTDTQYF. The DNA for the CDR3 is TGTGCCAGCAGCTTCGGACTAGCGGCAGACACAGATACGCAGTATTTT.

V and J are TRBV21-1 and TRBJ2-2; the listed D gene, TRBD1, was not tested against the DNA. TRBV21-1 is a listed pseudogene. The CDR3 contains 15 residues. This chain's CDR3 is CASSKIRQNTGELFF. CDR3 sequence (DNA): TGTGCCAGCAGCAAAATCAGACAGAACACCGGGGAGCTGTTTTTT.

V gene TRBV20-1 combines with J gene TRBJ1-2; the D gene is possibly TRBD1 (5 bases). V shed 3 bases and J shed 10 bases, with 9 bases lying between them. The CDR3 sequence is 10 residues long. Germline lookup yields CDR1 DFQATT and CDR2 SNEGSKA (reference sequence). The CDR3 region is CSARDIYYTF. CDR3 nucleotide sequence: TGCAGTGCTAGGGACATTTACTACACCTTC.

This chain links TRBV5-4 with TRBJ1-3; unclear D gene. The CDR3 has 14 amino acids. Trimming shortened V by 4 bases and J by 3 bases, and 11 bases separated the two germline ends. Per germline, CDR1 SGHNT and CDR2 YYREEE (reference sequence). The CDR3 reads CASSPLRGGNTIYF. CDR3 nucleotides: TGTGCCAGCAGCCCACTTCGAGGTGGAAACACCATATATTTT.

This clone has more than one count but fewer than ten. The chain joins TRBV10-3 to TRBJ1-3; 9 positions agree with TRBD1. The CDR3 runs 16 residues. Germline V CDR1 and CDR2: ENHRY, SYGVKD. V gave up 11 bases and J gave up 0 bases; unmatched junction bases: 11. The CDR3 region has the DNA TGTGCCTCCGCCGGGACAGGGTGGGTCTCTGGAAACACCATATATTTT. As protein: CASAGTGWVSGNTIYF.

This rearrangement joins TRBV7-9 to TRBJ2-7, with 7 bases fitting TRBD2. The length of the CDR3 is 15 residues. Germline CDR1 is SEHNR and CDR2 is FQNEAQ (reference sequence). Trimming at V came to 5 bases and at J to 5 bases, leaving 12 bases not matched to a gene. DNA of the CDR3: TGTGCCAGCAGCCCGCGACTAGCTGGGGAGCACGAGCAGTACTTC. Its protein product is CASSPRLAGEHEQYF.

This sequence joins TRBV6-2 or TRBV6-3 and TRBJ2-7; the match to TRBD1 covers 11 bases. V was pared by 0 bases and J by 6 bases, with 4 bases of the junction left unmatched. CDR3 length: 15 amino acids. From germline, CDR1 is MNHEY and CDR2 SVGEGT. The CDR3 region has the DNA TGTGCCAGCAGTTACTCGCAGGGGACAGGGGGCGAGCAGTACTTC. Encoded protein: CASSYSQGTGGEQYF.

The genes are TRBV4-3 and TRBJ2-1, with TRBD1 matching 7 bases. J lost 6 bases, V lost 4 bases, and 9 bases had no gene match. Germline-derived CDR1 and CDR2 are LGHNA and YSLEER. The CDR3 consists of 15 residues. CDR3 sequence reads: CASSLGTYRGNEQFF. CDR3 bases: TGCGCCAGCAGCCTCGGGACATACAGGGGCAATGAGCAGTTCTTC.

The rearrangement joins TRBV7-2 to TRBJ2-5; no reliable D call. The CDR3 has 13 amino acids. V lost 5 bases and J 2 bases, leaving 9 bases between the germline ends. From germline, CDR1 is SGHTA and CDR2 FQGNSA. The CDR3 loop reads CASSRDNQETQYF. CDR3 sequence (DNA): TGTGCCAGCAGCCGTGACAATCAAGAGACCCAGTACTTC.

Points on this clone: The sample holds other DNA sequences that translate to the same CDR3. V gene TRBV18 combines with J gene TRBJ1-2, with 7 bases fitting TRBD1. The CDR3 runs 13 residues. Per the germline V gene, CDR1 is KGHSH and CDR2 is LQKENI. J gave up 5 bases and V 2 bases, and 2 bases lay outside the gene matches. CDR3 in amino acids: CASSPARGYGYTF. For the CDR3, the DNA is TGTGCCAGCTCACCAGCCAGGGGGTATGGCTACACCTTC.

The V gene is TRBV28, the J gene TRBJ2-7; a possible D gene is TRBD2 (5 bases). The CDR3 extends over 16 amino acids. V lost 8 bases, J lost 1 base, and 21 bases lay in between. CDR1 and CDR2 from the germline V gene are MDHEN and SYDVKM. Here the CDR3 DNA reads TGTGCCAGCCGCGCTTTTTTTGGCCAGCGGTCCTACGAGCAGTACTTC. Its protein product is CASRAFFGQRSYEQYF.

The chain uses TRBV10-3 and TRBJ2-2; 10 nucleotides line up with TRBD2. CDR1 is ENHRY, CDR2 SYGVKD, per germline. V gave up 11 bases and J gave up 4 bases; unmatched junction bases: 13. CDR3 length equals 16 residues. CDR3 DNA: TGTGCCGTCGCCCTGGCCAGCGGGGGGGGCACCGGGGAGCTGTTTTTT. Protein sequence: CAVALASGGGTGELFF.

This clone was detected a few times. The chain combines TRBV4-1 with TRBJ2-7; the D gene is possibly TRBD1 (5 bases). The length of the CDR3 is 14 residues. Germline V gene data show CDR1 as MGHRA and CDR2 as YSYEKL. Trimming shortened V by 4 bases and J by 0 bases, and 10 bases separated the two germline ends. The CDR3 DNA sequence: TGCGCCAGCAGCCCCAGACAGTACTCCTACGAGCAGTACTTC. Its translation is CASSPRQYSYEQYF.

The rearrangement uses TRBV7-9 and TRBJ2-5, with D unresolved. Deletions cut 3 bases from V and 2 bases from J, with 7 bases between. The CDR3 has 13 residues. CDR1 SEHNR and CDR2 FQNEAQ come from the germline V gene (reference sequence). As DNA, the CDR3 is TGTGCCAGCAGCTTCTCCCGGCAAGAGACCCAGTACTTC. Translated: CASSFSRQETQYF. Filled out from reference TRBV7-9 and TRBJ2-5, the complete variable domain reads DTGVSQNPRHKITKRGQNVTFRCDPISEHNRLYWYRQTLGQGPEFLTYFQNEAQLEKSRLLSDRFSAERPKGSFSTLEIQRTEQGDSAMYLCASSFSRQETQYFGPGTRLLVL.

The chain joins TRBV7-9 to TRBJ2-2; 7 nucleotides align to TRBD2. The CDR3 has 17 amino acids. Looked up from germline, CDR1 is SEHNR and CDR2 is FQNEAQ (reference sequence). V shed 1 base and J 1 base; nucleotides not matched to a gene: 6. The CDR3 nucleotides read TGTGCCAGCAGCTTAGGCCCTCTAGCGGTGAACACCGGGGAGCTGTTTTTT. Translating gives CASSLGPLAVNTGELFF.

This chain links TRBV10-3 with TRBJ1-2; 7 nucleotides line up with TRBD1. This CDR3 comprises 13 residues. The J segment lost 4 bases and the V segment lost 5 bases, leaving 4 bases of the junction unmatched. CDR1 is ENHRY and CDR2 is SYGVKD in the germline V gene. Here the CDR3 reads CAISRDRAYGYTF. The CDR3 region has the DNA TGTGCCATCAGTAGAGACAGGGCCTATGGCTACACCTTC.

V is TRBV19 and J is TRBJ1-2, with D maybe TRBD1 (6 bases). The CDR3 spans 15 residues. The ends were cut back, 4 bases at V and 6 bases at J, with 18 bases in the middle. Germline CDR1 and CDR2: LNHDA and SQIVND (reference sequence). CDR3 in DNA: TGTGCCAGTAGTACCCGGGTGGACAGTCCCAATGGCTACACCTTC. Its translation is CASSTRVDSPNGYTF.

The CDR3 nucleotides are TGTGCCAGTGGGTCTGGCGGGCCCTACAATGAGCAGTTCTTC. This translates into CASGSGGPYNEQFF. The V and J genes are TRBV19 and TRBJ2-1; a possible D gene is TRBD2 (5 bases). The CDR3 has 14 amino acids. Germline V gene sequence: CDR1 LNHDA, CDR2 SQIVND (reference sequence). Trimming stripped 8 bases from V and 2 bases from J, with 13 bases between.

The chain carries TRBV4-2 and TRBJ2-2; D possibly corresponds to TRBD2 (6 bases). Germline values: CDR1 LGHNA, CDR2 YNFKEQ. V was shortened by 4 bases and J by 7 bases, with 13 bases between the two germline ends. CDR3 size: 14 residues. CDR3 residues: CASSPTRRDGELFF. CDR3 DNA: TGTGCCAGCAGCCCGACTAGGCGAGACGGGGAGCTGTTTTTT.

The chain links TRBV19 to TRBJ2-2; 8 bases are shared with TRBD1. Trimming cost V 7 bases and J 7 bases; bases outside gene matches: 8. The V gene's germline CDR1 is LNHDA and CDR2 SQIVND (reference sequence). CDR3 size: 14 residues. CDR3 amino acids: CASNEDRADGELFF. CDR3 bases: TGTGCCAGTAACGAGGACAGGGCCGACGGGGAGCTGTTTTTT.